Listed here are 25 T cell receptor beta chains from one sample, sequenced in a study of a mutant IDH1 vaccine in newly diagnosed glioma. The time point denotes: week 23, last vaccination. Vaccination used 300 ug of mutant IDH1 20-mer peptide per dose, with topical imiquimod. No antigen has been identified for these receptors. Measured with immunoSEQ multiplex PCR; TCRdb has only the in-frame clones, and not every one. Of 70,000 to 95,000 clones listed, around 85% are singletons. The sample in question was PBMCs, obtained from a glioma patient whose treatment included an IDH1 peptide vaccine. The receptors here all came from a woman in her fifties or sixties with glioma.

The chain links TRBV20-1 to TRBJ1-1; no clear D gene. Germline CDR1 DFQATT, CDR2 SNEGSKA (reference sequence). The CDR3 loop spans 10 amino acids. The CDR3 is CAGMNTEAFF. CDR3 sequence (DNA): TGCGCAGGAATGAACACTGAAGCTTTCTTT.

V usage is TRBV28 and J usage is TRBJ2-3; 8 nucleotides agree with TRBD2. V dropped 8 bases and J dropped 2; count of bases not matched to a gene: 9. The length of the CDR3 is 15 residues. Germline assignment: CDR1 MDHEN and CDR2 SYDVKM. The CDR3 sequence: CASPPGGVPTDTQYF. The CDR3 bases are TGTGCCAGCCCCCCGGGAGGGGTCCCCACAGATACGCAGTATTTT.

The V gene is TRBV10-3, the J gene TRBJ2-1, with D hard to call. The CDR3 runs to 14 residues. Between the trimmed V and J ends, which lost 5 bases and 9 bases, there was a span of 17 bases. Germline V gene lookup returns CDR1 ENHRY and CDR2 SYGVKD. For the CDR3, the DNA is TGTGCCATCAGTAAGGGCTCAACCTTGGGTGAGCAGTTCTTC. The encoded protein is CAISKGSTLGEQFF.

The rearrangement joins TRBV28 to TRBJ2-6, with TRBD1 identical over 10 bases. Germline CDR1 MDHEN, CDR2 SYDVKM. The CDR3 covers 17 residues. V gave up 6 bases and J gave up 0 bases; unmatched junction bases: 5. The CDR3 loop reads CASRLGQGPSGANVLTF. CDR3 nucleotide sequence: TGTGCCAGCAGATTGGGACAGGGGCCCTCTGGGGCCAACGTCCTGACTTTC. Combining the CDR3 with reference TRBV28 and TRBJ2-6 gives the whole variable domain DVKVTQSSRYLVKRTGEKVFLECVQDMDHENMFWYRQDPGLGLRLIYFSYDVKMKEKGDIPEGYSVSREKKERFSLILESASTNQTSMYLCASRLGQGPSGANVLTFGAGSRLTVL.

The rearrangement uses TRBV10-3 and TRBJ1-2; D gene ambiguous. The germline CDR1 and CDR2 sequences are ENHRY and SYGVKD. The V end was cut by 3 bases, the J end by 0 bases, with 14 bases between. The CDR3 sequence is 16 residues long. CDR3 loop: CAISDPGEGANYGYTF. CDR3 bases: TGTGCCATCAGTGATCCCGGGGAGGGAGCTAACTATGGCTACACCTTC.

J is TRBJ2-4 and V is TRBV28, with D possibly matching TRBD1 (5 bases). Trimming cost V 3 bases and J 5 bases, with 14 bases left between them. Germline-derived CDR1 and CDR2 are MDHEN and SYDVKM. The CDR3 is made up of 15 amino acids. The CDR3 loop reads CASSLTVFSENIQYF. DNA of the CDR3: TGTGCCAGCAGTTTGACAGTTTTCTCGGAAAACATTCAGTACTTC.

V and J are TRBV27 and TRBJ1-2; D remains unclear. Germline V gene lookup returns CDR1 MNHEY and CDR2 SMNVEV (reference sequence). V lost 4 bases, J lost 4 bases, and 13 bases lay in between. This CDR3 is 14 amino acids long. The CDR3 bases are TGTGCCAGCAGTTATCGGTCCGGACGCTATGGCTACACCTTC. As protein: CASSYRSGRYGYTF.

V gene TRBV25-1 combines with J gene TRBJ2-1; the D is unclear. CDR1 and CDR2 from the germline V gene are MGHDK and SYGVNS. The CDR3 runs to 13 residues. Between the trimmed V and J ends, which lost 2 bases and 5 bases, there was a span of 7 bases. The DNA of the CDR3 is TGTGCCAGCAGTGAAGGGCAGAACAATGAGCAGTTCTTC. This sequence encodes CASSEGQNNEQFF.

The genes are TRBV28 and TRBJ2-7, with D possibly TRBD1 on 6 matching bases. Germline V CDR1 and CDR2: MDHEN, SYDVKM. Trimming took 6 bases from V and 2 from J, leaving 14 bases between them. CDR3 length: 14 amino acids. The CDR3 DNA reads as TGTGCCAGCAGCCCTGGGGCAGGGGCCTACGAGCAGTACTTC. Protein sequence: CASSPGAGAYEQYF.

The chain couples TRBV13 to TRBJ2-3, with 8 bases matching TRBD2. CDR3 size: 13 residues. Germline CDR1 and CDR2: PRHDT and FYEKMQ (reference sequence). V lost 10 bases to trimming and J lost 6 bases; unmatched junction nucleotides: 9. CDR3 nucleotides: TGTGCCACCCGGGAGGGCCGTTCGGATACGCAGTATTTT. Protein sequence: CATREGRSDTQYF.

The chain links TRBV2 to TRBJ1-1; no reliable D call. CDR1 is SNHLY and CDR2 is FYNNEI in the germline V gene. The V and J ends lost 4 bases and 11 bases respectively, with 14 bases between them. This CDR3 has 12 residues. The CDR3 DNA reads TGTGCCAGCAGTGGTTTGGGGAGTGGTGCTTTCTTT. Encoded protein: CASSGLGSGAFF.

V and J are TRBV7-3 and TRBJ2-3, with D possibly TRBD1 on 6 matching bases. Trimming cost V 5 bases and J 1 base, with 10 bases left between them. The CDR3 covers 14 residues. Germline CDR1 SGHTA, CDR2 FQGTGA. The CDR3 region is CASSPRTGTDTQYF. The CDR3 nucleotides are TGTGCCAGCAGCCCAAGGACAGGCACAGATACGCAGTATTTT.

V usage is TRBV15 and J usage is TRBJ1-2; 12 nucleotides line up with TRBD1. This CDR3 spans 16 amino acids. The germline V gene encodes CDR1 LNHNV and CDR2 YYDKDF (reference sequence). The junction had 8 bases not matched to a gene; V was cut back by 4 bases and J by 5 bases. CDR3 in DNA: TGTGCCACCAGCACTGGGACAGGGGGCTTTCGTTATGGCTACACCTTC. As protein: CATSTGTGGFRYGYTF.

The CDR3 nucleotides read TGTGCCAGCAGTCCGGGACTTAGCACAGATACGCAGTATTTT. This translates into CASSPGLSTDTQYF. The V gene is TRBV5-4, the J gene TRBJ2-3; D may be TRBD2 (6 bases). V was pared by 5 bases and J by 0 bases, with 10 bases between. The CDR3 loop spans 14 amino acids. Germline assignment: CDR1 SGHNT and CDR2 YYREEE (reference sequence).

V is TRBV28 and J is TRBJ1-2, with D possibly TRBD1 on 5 matching bases. The CDR3 contains 14 residues. The V and J ends lost 6 bases and 8 bases respectively, with 19 bases between them. Germline CDR1 MDHEN, CDR2 SYDVKM. The CDR3 is CASRGGFPIRGYTF. Here the CDR3 DNA reads TGTGCCAGCAGGGGGGGGTTTCCCATCCGCGGCTACACCTTC.

The rearrangement links TRBV6-6 to TRBJ1-2; D might be TRBD1 (6 bases). Trimming removed 4 bases at V and 6 bases at J, with 9 bases between. There are 12 residues in the CDR3. The germline gives CDR1 MNHNY, CDR2 SVGAGI (reference sequence). The CDR3 DNA reads as TGTGCCAGCAGTTTACACAGGGATGGCTACACCTTC. It codes for CASSLHRDGYTF.

The gene calls are TRBV29-1 and TRBJ2-2; D gene ambiguous. CDR1 and CDR2 from the germline V gene are SQVTM and ANQGSEA. Trimming removed 2 bases at V and 5 bases at J, with 9 bases between. The CDR3 consists of 13 residues. The CDR3 DNA follows: TGCAGCGTTGAAATCTGGGGAACCGGGGAGCTGTTTTTT. Residues: CSVEIWGTGELFF.

The rearrangement uses TRBV7-2 and TRBJ2-5; D remains unclear. This CDR3 spans 14 amino acids. Germline assignment: CDR1 SGHTA and CDR2 FQGNSA. The V end lost 5 bases, the J end lost 1 base, and 11 bases lay between the germline ends. The CDR3 region is CASSLRRTQETQYF. CDR3 bases: TGTGCCAGCAGCCTCCGACGGACCCAAGAGACCCAGTACTTC.

The V call is TRBV2, the J call TRBJ2-7; possibly TRBD1 for D (5 bases). The germline V gene encodes CDR1 SNHLY and CDR2 FYNNEI. CDR3 length: 12 amino acids. V was trimmed by 5 bases and J by 6 bases, leaving 11 bases between them. The CDR3 DNA follows: TGTGCCAGCAGTAGGGTGGGGCTCGAGCAGTACTTC. It yields the protein CASSRVGLEQYF.

The chain recombines TRBV28 with TRBJ2-7; 8 bases are a match to TRBD1. From germline, CDR1 is MDHEN and CDR2 SYDVKM. The V and J ends lost 4 bases and 2 bases, in that order; junction bases with no gene match: 4. CDR3 length: 14 residues. CDR3 DNA: TGTGCCAGCAGTTCCCGACAGGGGACCTACGAGCAGTACTTC. Protein: CASSSRQGTYEQYF.

This chain links TRBV29-1 with TRBJ1-2, with 8 bases fitting TRBD1. The length of the CDR3 is 15 residues. V trimming: 7 bases; J trimming: 6 bases; junction bases outside the gene matches: 16. Per the germline V gene, CDR1 is SQVTM and CDR2 is ANQGSEA. The DNA of the CDR3 is TGCAGCGCGGCCGACCTCCGGGACAGGACGGATGGCTACACCTTC. Its protein is CSAADLRDRTDGYTF.

This clone was counted a single time. This chain uses TRBV5-8 with TRBJ2-3; 10 bases align to TRBD2. The length of the CDR3 is 15 residues. Germline V gene sequence: CDR1 SGHTS, CDR2 YDEGEE. V trimming: 2 bases; J trimming: 2 bases; junction bases outside the gene matches: 2. CDR3 DNA sequence: TGTGCCAGCAGCTTCAGCGGGAGGGTCACAGATACGCAGTATTTT. Translating it yields CASSFSGRVTDTQYF.

V gene TRBV4-1 combines with J gene TRBJ2-7; 7 bases map to TRBD2. Looked up from germline, CDR1 is MGHRA and CDR2 is YSYEKL. CDR3 size: 13 residues. Unmatched junction bases numbered 3, after V lost 1 base and J lost 6 bases. This chain's CDR3 is CASSQVGRVEQYF. Written as DNA, the CDR3 is TGCGCCAGCAGCCAAGTAGGGAGGGTCGAGCAGTACTTC.

The gene calls are TRBV6-5 and TRBJ2-2; 9 positions match TRBD1. Per germline, CDR1 MNHEY and CDR2 SVGAGI. Unmatched junction bases numbered 3, after V lost 6 bases and J lost 4 bases. This CDR3 is built from 14 residues. CDR3 residues: CASRGDRVTGELFF. The DNA of the CDR3 is TGTGCCAGCAGGGGGGACAGGGTCACCGGGGAGCTGTTTTTT.

The rearrangement joins TRBV27 to TRBJ1-2, with no clear D. This CDR3 region has 14 residues. CDR1 and CDR2 from the germline V gene are MNHEY and SMNVEV (reference sequence). Deletions cut 2 bases from V and 0 bases from J, with 7 bases between. CDR3 residues: CASSLGGTNYGYTF. CDR3 nucleotide sequence: TGTGCCAGCAGTTTAGGCGGGACTAACTATGGCTACACCTTC.